This T cell receptor beta chain is from a study of T cell changes during pregnancy in multiple sclerosis (dated by TCRdb to about 2019). About the investigation overall: The study looked at changes in the T cell repertoire across pregnancy in women with multiple sclerosis.

Concerning this clone: Its antigen has not been determined. Base-call qualities are not available, and no considerably larger clone is one nucleotide away.

V trim: 5 bases; J trim: 1 base; unmatched bases: 15. CDR1 PRHDT and CDR2 FYEKMQ are derived from the germline V gene (reference sequence). Measured from the cysteine to the phenylalanine, the CDR3 is 20 residues long. The entry retains the CDR3 DNA only, 60 bases that are in frame from base 1. The library was produced with the immunoSEQ multiplex PCR assay. The table comes from immuneACCESS by way of TCRdb, which keeps in-frame sequences with V and J called. Part of the clones is missing from these tables; in studies checked, under half for an unresolved V gene and the rest for unknown reasons. Present in this sample are some 89,000 clones, approximately 94% of which were seen just once. 2.5% of the sample lies in the top ten.

Recombination joined TRBV13 with TRBJ2-1; 12 middle bases align to TRBD2. The specimen was peripheral blood, collected in the third trimester of pregnancy. This sequence was found in a female donor with multiple sclerosis, enrolled in a pregnancy study. This receptor carries the CDR3 CASSPTTRLAGGQSYNEQFF. The base sequence is TGTGCCAGCAGCCCCACGACCCGGCTAGCGGGGGGGCAATCCTACAATGAGCAGTTCTTC.